The present T cell receptor beta chain was sequenced within a study of CXCR3-negative and CXCR3-positive naive CD8 T cells. Carrying UMI labels, the TRB cDNA libraries were prepared through 5' RACE. From its re-call of the 5' RACE reads, TCRdb lists each CDR3 protein once, without DNA. The table lists approximately 70,000 distinct CDR3 sequences, with approximately 1.5% in the top ten. There are 15 residues in the CDR3. The germline V gene encodes CDR1 MNHEY and CDR2 SVGEGT. Material: naive CXCR3- CD8+ T cells from blood. Subset here: CD45RO-CCR7+CD27+CD95- naive CD8+ T cells lacking CXCR3 (TNR3-). The chain employs TRBV6-2 or TRBV6-3 and TRBJ2-7; TCRdb's D call, TRBD1, is unchecked because there is no DNA. This clonotype was sampled from a human donor in good health. Some clones in this sample may be carry-over from other donors' samples. This CDR3 reads CASREQGAISHEQYF.